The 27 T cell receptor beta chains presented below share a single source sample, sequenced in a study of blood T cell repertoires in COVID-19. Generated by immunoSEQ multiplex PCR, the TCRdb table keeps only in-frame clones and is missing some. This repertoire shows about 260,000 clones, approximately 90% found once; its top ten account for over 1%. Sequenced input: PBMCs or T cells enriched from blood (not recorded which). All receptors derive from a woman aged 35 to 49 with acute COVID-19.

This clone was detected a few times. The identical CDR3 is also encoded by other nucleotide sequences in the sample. The CDR3 region has the DNA TGTGCCAGTAGTATCGGTGGCAGGGGTCCCTATGGCTACACCTTC. Translation gives CASSIGGRGPYGYTF. V is TRBV19 and J is TRBJ1-2; the D gene is possibly TRBD1 (6 bases). The CDR3 consists of 15 residues. Germline V gene data show CDR1 as LNHDA and CDR2 as SQIVND (reference sequence). V lost 3 bases to trimming and J lost 4 bases, with 15 bases between them. Full variable domain (missing parts from reference TRBV19 and TRBJ1-2): DGGITQSPKYLFRKEGQNVTLSCEQNLNHDAMYWYRQDPGQGLRLIYYSQIVNDFQKGDIAEGYSVSREKKESFPLTVTSAQKNPTAFYLCASSIGGRGPYGYTFGSGTRLTVV.

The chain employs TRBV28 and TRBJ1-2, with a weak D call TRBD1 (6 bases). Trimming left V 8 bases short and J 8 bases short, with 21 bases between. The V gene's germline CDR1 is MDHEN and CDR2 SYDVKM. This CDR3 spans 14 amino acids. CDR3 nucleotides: TGTGCCAGCGAACCTTGGCAGGGGAGATTCGGCTACACCTTC. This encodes CASEPWQGRFGYTF.

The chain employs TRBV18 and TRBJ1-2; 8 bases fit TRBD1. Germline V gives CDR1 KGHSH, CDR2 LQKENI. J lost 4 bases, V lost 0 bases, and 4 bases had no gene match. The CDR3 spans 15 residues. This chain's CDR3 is CASSPPDRVVYGYTF. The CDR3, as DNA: TGTGCCAGCTCACCACCGGACAGGGTGGTCTATGGCTACACCTTC.

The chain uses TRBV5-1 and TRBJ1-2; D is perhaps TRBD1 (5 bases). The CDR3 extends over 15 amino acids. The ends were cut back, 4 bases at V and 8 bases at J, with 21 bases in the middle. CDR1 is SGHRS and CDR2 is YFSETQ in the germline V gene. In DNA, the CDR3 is TGCGCCAGCAGCGATACCTCAGGAGCTTGGGGCGGCTACACCTTC. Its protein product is CASSDTSGAWGGYTF.

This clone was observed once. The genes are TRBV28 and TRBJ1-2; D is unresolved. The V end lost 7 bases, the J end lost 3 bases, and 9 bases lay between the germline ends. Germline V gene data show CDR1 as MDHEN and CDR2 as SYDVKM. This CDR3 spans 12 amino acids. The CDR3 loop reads CASTPNDYGYTF. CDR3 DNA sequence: TGTGCCAGCACCCCTAACGACTATGGCTACACCTTC.

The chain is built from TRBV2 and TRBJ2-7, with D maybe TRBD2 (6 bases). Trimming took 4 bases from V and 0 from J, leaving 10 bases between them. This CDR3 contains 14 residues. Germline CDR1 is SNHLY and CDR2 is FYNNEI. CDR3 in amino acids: CASSVRGSSYEQYV. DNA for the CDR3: TGTGCCAGCAGTGTGCGGGGTAGCTCCTACGAGCAGTACGTC.

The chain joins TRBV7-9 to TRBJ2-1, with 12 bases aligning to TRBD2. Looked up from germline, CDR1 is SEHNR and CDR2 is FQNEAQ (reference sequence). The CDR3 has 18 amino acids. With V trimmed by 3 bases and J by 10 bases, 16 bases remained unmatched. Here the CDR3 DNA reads TGTGCCAGCAGCTTCGCCCCCGGACTAGCGGGGATTTTGGGGGAGCAGTTCTTC. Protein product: CASSFAPGLAGILGEQFF.

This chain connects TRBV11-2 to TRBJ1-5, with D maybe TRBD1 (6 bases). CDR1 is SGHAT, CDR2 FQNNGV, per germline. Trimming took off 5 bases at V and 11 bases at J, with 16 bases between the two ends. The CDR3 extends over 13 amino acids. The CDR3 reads CASSRTEQGAQHF. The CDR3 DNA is TGTGCCAGCAGCCGTACCGAACAGGGTGCCCAGCATTTT.

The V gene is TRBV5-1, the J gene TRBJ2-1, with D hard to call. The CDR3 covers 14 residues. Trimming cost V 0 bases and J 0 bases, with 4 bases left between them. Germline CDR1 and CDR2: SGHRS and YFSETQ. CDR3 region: CASSLDNSYNEQFF. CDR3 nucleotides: TGCGCCAGCAGCTTGGACAACTCCTACAATGAGCAGTTCTTC.

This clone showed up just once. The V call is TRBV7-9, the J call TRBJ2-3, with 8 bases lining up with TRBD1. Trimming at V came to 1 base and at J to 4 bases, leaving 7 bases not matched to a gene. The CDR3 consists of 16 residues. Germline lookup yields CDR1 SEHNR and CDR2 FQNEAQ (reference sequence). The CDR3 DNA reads TGTGCCAGCAGCTTAGGAACAGGGGGAATCCCAGATACGCAGTATTTT. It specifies CASSLGTGGIPDTQYF.

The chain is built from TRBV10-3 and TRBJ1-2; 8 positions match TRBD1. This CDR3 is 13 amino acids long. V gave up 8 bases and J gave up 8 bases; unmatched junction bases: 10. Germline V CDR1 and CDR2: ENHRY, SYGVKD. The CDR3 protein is CAIGSQGAAGYTF. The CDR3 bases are TGTGCCATCGGGTCCCAGGGGGCTGCGGGCTACACCTTC.

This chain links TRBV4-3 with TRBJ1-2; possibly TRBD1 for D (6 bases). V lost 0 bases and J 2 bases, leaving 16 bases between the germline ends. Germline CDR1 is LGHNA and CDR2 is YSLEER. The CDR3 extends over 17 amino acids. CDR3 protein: CASSQDFGQGQNYGYTF. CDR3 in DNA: TGCGCCAGCAGCCAAGATTTTGGGCAGGGACAAAACTATGGCTACACCTTC.

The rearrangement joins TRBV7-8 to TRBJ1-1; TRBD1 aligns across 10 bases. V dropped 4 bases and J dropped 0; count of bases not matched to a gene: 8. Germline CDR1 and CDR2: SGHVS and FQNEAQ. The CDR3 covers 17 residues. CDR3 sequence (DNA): TGTGCCAGCAGCTCCGGGACAGGGGTGTTAATGAACACTGAAGCTTTCTTT. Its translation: CASSSGTGVLMNTEAFF.

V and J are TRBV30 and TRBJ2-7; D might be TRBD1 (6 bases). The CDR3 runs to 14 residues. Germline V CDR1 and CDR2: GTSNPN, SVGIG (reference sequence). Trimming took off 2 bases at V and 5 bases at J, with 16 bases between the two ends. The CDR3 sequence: CAWSRDGTYDEQYF. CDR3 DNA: TGTGCCTGGAGTCGGGACGGGACATATGACGAGCAGTACTTC.

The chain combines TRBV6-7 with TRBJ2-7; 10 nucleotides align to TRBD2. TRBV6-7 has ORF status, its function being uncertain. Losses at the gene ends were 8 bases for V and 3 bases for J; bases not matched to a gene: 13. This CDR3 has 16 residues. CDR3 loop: CASGSGRAFLVYEQYV. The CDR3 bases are TGTGCCAGCGGAAGCGGGAGGGCCTTTTTGGTCTACGAGCAGTACGTC.

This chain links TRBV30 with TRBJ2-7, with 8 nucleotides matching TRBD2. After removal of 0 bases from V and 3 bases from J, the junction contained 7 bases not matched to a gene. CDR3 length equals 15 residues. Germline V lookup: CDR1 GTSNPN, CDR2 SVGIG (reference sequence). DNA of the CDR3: TGTGCCTGGAGTGTCCCCAGCGGGGGATTCTACGAGCAGTACTTC. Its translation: CAWSVPSGGFYEQYF.

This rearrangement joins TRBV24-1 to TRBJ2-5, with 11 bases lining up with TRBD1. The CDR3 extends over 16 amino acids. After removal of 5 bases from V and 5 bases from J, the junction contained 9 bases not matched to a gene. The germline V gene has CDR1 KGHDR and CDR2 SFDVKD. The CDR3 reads CATSGLGQGAGETQYF. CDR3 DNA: TGTGCCACCAGTGGCCTAGGACAGGGGGCCGGGGAGACCCAGTACTTC.

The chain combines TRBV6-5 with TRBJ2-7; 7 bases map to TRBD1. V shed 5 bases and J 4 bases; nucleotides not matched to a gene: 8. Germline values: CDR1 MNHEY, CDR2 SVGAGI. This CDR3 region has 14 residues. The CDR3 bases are TGTGCCAGCAGTCTTGACAGGGATGTGTACGAGCAGTACTTC. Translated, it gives CASSLDRDVYEQYF.

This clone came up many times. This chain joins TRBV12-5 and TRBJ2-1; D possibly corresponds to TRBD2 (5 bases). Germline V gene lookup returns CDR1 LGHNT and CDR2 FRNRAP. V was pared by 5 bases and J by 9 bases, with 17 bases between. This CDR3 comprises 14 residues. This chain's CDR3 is CASGLLEAAGEQFF. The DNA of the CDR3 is TGTGCTAGTGGTCTCCTCGAAGCGGCGGGTGAGCAGTTCTTC.

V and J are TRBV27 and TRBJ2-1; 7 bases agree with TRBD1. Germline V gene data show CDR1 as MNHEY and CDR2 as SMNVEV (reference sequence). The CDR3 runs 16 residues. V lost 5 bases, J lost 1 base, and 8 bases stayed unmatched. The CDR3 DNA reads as TGTGCCAGCAGTACAAACAGGGGTGGGTCCTACAATGAGCAGTTCTTC. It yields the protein CASSTNRGGSYNEQFF.

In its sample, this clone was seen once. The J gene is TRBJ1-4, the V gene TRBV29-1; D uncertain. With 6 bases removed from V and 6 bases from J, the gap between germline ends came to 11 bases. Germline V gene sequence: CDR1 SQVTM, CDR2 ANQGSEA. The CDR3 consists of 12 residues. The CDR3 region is CSVGVSDEKLFF. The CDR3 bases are TGCAGCGTCGGGGTTTCGGATGAAAAACTGTTTTTT. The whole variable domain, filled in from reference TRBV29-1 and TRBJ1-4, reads SAVISQKPSRDICQRGTSLTIQCQVDSQVTMMFWYRQQPGQSLTLIATANQGSEATYESGFVIDKFPISRPNLTFSTLTVSNMSPEDSSIYLCSVGVSDEKLFFGSGTQLSVL.

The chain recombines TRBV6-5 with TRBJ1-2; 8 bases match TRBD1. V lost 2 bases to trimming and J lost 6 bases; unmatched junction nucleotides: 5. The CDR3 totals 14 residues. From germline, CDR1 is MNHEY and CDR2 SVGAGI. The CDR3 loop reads CASSYTGGGDGYTF. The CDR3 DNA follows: TGTGCCAGCAGTTACACAGGGGGAGGAGATGGCTACACCTTC.

The CDR3 protein is CASSYLGLAGATDTQYF. Written as DNA, the CDR3 is TGTGCCAGCAGTTACTTGGGACTAGCGGGAGCAACAGATACGCAGTATTTT. This chain uses TRBV6-2 or TRBV6-3 with TRBJ2-3; the match to TRBD2 covers 14 bases. The V segment lost 1 base and the J segment 3 bases; nucleotides outside the gene matches: 3. This CDR3 is 17 amino acids long. Germline V gene data show CDR1 as MNHEY and CDR2 as SVGEGT.

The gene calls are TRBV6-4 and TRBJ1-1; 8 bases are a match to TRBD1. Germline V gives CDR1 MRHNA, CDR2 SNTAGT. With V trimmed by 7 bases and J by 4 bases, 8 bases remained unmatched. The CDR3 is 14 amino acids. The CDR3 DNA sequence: TGTGCCAGCAAACGACAGGGGTTGGTCACTGAAGCTTTCTTT. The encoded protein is CASKRQGLVTEAFF.

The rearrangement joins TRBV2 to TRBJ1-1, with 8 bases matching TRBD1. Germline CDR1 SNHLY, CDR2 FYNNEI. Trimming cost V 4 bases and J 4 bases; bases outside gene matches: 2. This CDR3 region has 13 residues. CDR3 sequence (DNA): TGTGCCAGCAGTGGACAGGGGACCACTGAAGCTTTCTTT. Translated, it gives CASSGQGTTEAFF.

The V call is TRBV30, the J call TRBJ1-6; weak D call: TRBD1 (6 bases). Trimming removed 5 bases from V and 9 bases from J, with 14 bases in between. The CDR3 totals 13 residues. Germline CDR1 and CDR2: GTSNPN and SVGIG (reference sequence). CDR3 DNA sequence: TGTGCCTGGCGACAGGTTGGTTCTTCACCCCTCCACTTT. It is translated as CAWRQVGSSPLHF.

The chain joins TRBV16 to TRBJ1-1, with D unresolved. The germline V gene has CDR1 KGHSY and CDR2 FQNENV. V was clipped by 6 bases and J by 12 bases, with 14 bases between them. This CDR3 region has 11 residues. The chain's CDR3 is CASRRYLRTFF. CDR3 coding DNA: TGTGCCAGCAGGAGATATCTTAGAACTTTCTTT.